The rows below give T cell receptor beta chains drawn from one sample of a study of T cell changes during pregnancy in multiple sclerosis. Repertoires were generated with immunoSEQ multiplex PCR, while TCRdb's copy carries only in-frame clones and drops some. The data contain 35,000 to 45,000 clones, roughly 90% of them singletons. Sequenced here: CD4+ T cells from peripheral blood mononuclear cells, sampled before pregnancy. The receptor source for this set is a female donor with multiple sclerosis, enrolled in a pregnancy study. CDR3s include the opening cysteine and the closing phenylalanine or tryptophan. A D gene is named only where the DNA matches it firmly. Where a row states a size, it is once, few, many or the class of an expanded clone; other rows omit it.

clone_size: -
j_call: TRBJ2-3
v_call: TRBV5-1
d_call: -
cdr3_aa: CASRESGTSTDTQYF
cdr3_nt: TGCGCCAGCAGGGAATCCGGGACTAGCACAGATACGCAGTATTTT

clone_size: -
j_call: TRBJ2-4
v_call: TRBV5-4
d_call: -
cdr3_aa: CASSPTRGGGKYF
cdr3_nt: TGTGCCAGCAGCCCCACCCGTGGAGGCGGGAAATACTTC

clone_size: -
j_call: TRBJ1-1
v_call: TRBV5-1
d_call: -
cdr3_aa: CASSALQGNTEAFF
cdr3_nt: TGCGCCAGCAGCGCCTTACAGGGGAACACTGAAGCTTTCTTT

clone_size: -
j_call: TRBJ1-2
v_call: TRBV18
d_call: -
cdr3_aa: CASSPRTAEGGYTF
cdr3_nt: TGTGCCAGCTCACCAAGAACGGCCGAGGGCGGCTACACCTTC

clone_size: -
j_call: TRBJ2-2
v_call: TRBV5-4
d_call: TRBD2
cdr3_aa: CASSWAPSGENTGELFF
cdr3_nt: TGTGCCAGCAGCTGGGCCCCAAGCGGGGAGAACACCGGGGAGCTGTTTTTT

clone_size: -
j_call: TRBJ2-7
v_call: TRBV28
d_call: -
cdr3_aa: CASTVSGTYEQYF
cdr3_nt: TGTGCCAGCACTGTTAGCGGTACCTACGAGCAGTACTTC

clone_size: -
j_call: TRBJ2-1
v_call: TRBV5-1
d_call: TRBD2
cdr3_aa: CASSVIRGGNEQFF
cdr3_nt: TGCGCCAGCAGCGTAATTCGGGGGGGCAATGAGCAGTTCTTC

clone_size: once
j_call: TRBJ1-1
v_call: TRBV19
d_call: -
cdr3_aa: CASSIPRGWNTEAFF
cdr3_nt: TGTGCCAGTAGTATACCTAGGGGGTGGAACACTGAAGCTTTCTTT

clone_size: -
j_call: TRBJ1-6
v_call: TRBV4-3
d_call: -
cdr3_aa: CASSQQGHSYNSPLHF
cdr3_nt: TGCGCCAGCAGTCAACAGGGTCACTCCTATAATTCACCCCTCCACTTT

clone_size: -
j_call: TRBJ2-1
v_call: TRBV7-6
d_call: -
cdr3_aa: CASSLEPPASSYNEQFF
cdr3_nt: TGTGCCAGCAGCTTAGAACCCCCCGCTAGCTCCTACAATGAGCAGTTCTTC

clone_size: -
j_call: TRBJ2-1
v_call: TRBV5-4
d_call: TRBD1
cdr3_aa: CASSAGTGGNIEQFF
cdr3_nt: TGTGCCAGCAGCGCCGGCACAGGGGGCAATATTGAGCAGTTCTTC

clone_size: -
j_call: TRBJ2-1
v_call: TRBV28
d_call: TRBD1
cdr3_aa: CASSSSGGSQRNEQFF
cdr3_nt: TGTGCCAGCAGTTCATCAGGGGGATCCCAAAGGAATGAGCAGTTCTTC

clone_size: -
j_call: TRBJ1-1
v_call: TRBV5-6
d_call: TRBD1
cdr3_aa: CASSLGGQGNTEAFF
cdr3_nt: TGTGCCAGCAGCTTGGGGGGACAGGGAAACACTGAAGCTTTCTTT

clone_size: -
j_call: TRBJ2-1
v_call: TRBV7-9
d_call: -
cdr3_aa: CASSSRGSTYNEQFF
cdr3_nt: TGTGCCAGCAGCTCTAGAGGGTCAACTTACAATGAGCAGTTCTTC

clone_size: -
j_call: TRBJ2-1
v_call: TRBV11-1
d_call: TRBD2
cdr3_aa: CASSLTSGTYNEQFF
cdr3_nt: TGTGCCAGCAGTTTGACTAGCGGGACATACAATGAGCAGTTCTTC

clone_size: -
j_call: TRBJ1-2
v_call: TRBV2
d_call: -
cdr3_aa: CASSPTGSGYGYTF
cdr3_nt: TGTGCCAGCAGTCCCACAGGGTCGGGGTATGGCTACACCTTC

clone_size: -
j_call: TRBJ2-1
v_call: TRBV5-5
d_call: -
cdr3_aa: CASSPPDGVIEQFF
cdr3_nt: TGTGCCAGCAGCCCGCCCGACGGGGTTATTGAGCAGTTCTTC

clone_size: -
j_call: TRBJ1-6
v_call: TRBV10-2
d_call: TRBD1
cdr3_aa: CASSDEQGVFTLHF
cdr3_nt: TGCGCCAGCAGTGACGAACAGGGGGTCTTCACCCTCCACTTT

clone_size: -
j_call: TRBJ1-4
v_call: TRBV6-1
d_call: TRBD1
cdr3_aa: CASNLGTARGKLFF
cdr3_nt: TGTGCCAGCAACCTGGGGACAGCCCGAGGAAAACTGTTTTTT

clone_size: -
j_call: TRBJ2-2
v_call: TRBV5-4
d_call: TRBD1
cdr3_aa: CASSWNRGRIGELFF
cdr3_nt: TGTGCCAGCAGCTGGAACAGGGGGAGGATCGGGGAGCTGTTTTTT

clone_size: few
j_call: TRBJ2-1
v_call: TRBV5-1
d_call: TRBD1
cdr3_aa: CASSLTDRVGNEQFF
cdr3_nt: TGCGCCAGCAGCTTGACGGACAGGGTAGGCAATGAGCAGTTCTTC

clone_size: -
j_call: TRBJ1-1
v_call: TRBV6-6
d_call: -
cdr3_aa: CASSYQGMNTEAFF
cdr3_nt: TGTGCCAGCAGTTACCAGGGCATGAACACTGAAGCTTTCTTT

clone_size: once
j_call: TRBJ1-5
v_call: TRBV19
d_call: TRBD1
cdr3_aa: CASTKDRGLGSNQPQHF
cdr3_nt: TGTGCCAGTACCAAGGACAGGGGGCTCGGGAGCAATCAGCCCCAGCATTTT

clone_size: -
j_call: TRBJ1-4
v_call: TRBV5-1
d_call: -
cdr3_aa: CASRPGGNEKLFF
cdr3_nt: TGCGCCAGCAGACCGGGGGGAAATGAAAAACTGTTTTTT

clone_size: -
j_call: TRBJ2-5
v_call: TRBV2
d_call: -
cdr3_aa: CASNREGQETQYF
cdr3_nt: TGTGCCAGCAACAGGGAGGGGCAGGAGACCCAGTACTTC

clone_size: -
j_call: TRBJ2-3
v_call: TRBV11-1
d_call: -
cdr3_aa: CASSREGNTQYF
cdr3_nt: TGTGCCAGCAGCCGAGAGGGAAATACGCAGTATTTT

clone_size: -
j_call: TRBJ2-2
v_call: TRBV5-1
d_call: TRBD1
cdr3_aa: CASSSGTVNTGELFF
cdr3_nt: TGCGCCAGCAGCTCCGGGACAGTGAACACCGGGGAGCTGTTTTTT

clone_size: -
j_call: TRBJ1-1
v_call: TRBV27
d_call: TRBD1
cdr3_aa: CASPQTGTGPMGTEAFF
cdr3_nt: TGTGCCAGCCCTCAAACCGGGACAGGACCCATGGGCACTGAAGCTTTCTTT

clone_size: -
j_call: TRBJ1-2
v_call: TRBV5-6
d_call: -
cdr3_aa: CASSLVGHLRGDGYTF
cdr3_nt: TGTGCCAGCAGCTTGGTCGGCCATTTAAGGGGCGATGGCTACACCTTC

clone_size: -
j_call: TRBJ1-5
v_call: TRBV25-1
d_call: -
cdr3_aa: CASSASFNQPQHF
cdr3_nt: TGTGCCAGCAGTGCCAGTTTCAATCAGCCCCAGCATTTT

clone_size: -
j_call: TRBJ1-4
v_call: TRBV4-3
d_call: -
cdr3_aa: CASSQEATNEKLFF
cdr3_nt: TGCGCCAGCAGCCAGGAGGCAACTAATGAAAAACTGTTTTTT

clone_size: -
j_call: TRBJ2-3
v_call: TRBV6-5
d_call: -
cdr3_aa: CASSYEGDTQYF
cdr3_nt: TGTGCCAGCAGTTACGAGGGCGATACGCAGTATTTT

clone_size: -
j_call: TRBJ1-2
v_call: TRBV7-9
d_call: -
cdr3_aa: CASSLEGRGIYGYTF
cdr3_nt: TGTGCCAGCAGCTTAGAGGGCAGGGGAATCTATGGCTACACCTTC

clone_size: -
j_call: TRBJ1-2
v_call: TRBV7-2
d_call: -
cdr3_aa: CASSLVQGGDYGYTF
cdr3_nt: TGTGCCAGCAGCTTAGTACAAGGGGGGGACTATGGCTACACCTTC

clone_size: -
j_call: TRBJ1-3
v_call: TRBV4-2
d_call: -
cdr3_aa: CASSQEQGTIYF
cdr3_nt: TGTGCCAGCAGCCAAGAACAGGGTACCATATATTTT

clone_size: -
j_call: TRBJ2-3
v_call: TRBV7-9
d_call: -
cdr3_aa: CASSQNTDTQYF
cdr3_nt: TGTGCCAGCAGCCAGAACACAGATACGCAGTATTTT

clone_size: -
j_call: TRBJ2-3
v_call: TRBV7-2
d_call: TRBD2
cdr3_aa: CASSFVTLAGATTDTQYF
cdr3_nt: TGTGCCAGCAGCTTCGTCACACTAGCGGGGGCCACAACAGATACGCAGTATTTT

clone_size: few
j_call: TRBJ1-1
v_call: TRBV9
d_call: -
cdr3_aa: CASSSHMNTEAFF
cdr3_nt: TGTGCCAGCAGCTCCCACATGAACACTGAAGCTTTCTTT

clone_size: -
j_call: TRBJ1-1
v_call: TRBV18
d_call: TRBD1
cdr3_aa: CASSPIGQGNTEAFF
cdr3_nt: TGTGCCAGCTCACCAATCGGACAGGGGAACACTGAAGCTTTCTTT

clone_size: -
j_call: TRBJ2-4
v_call: TRBV6-4
d_call: TRBD2
cdr3_aa: CAIREVIAKNIQYF
cdr3_nt: TGTGCCATCCGGGAGGTGATAGCCAAAAACATTCAGTACTTC

clone_size: -
j_call: TRBJ2-7
v_call: TRBV21-1
d_call: -
cdr3_aa: CASSHRCEQYF
cdr3_nt: TGTGCCAGCAGCCACCGGTGCGAGCAGTACTTC

clone_size: -
j_call: TRBJ1-6
v_call: TRBV7-9
d_call: -
cdr3_aa: CASRRPFPLHF
cdr3_nt: TGTGCCAGCAGGCGGCCCTTTCCCCTCCACTTT

clone_size: -
j_call: TRBJ2-3
v_call: TRBV5-4
d_call: TRBD2
cdr3_aa: CASSLVGLASDTQYF
cdr3_nt: TGTGCCAGCAGCTTGGTGGGACTAGCATCAGATACGCAGTATTTT

clone_size: once
j_call: TRBJ2-5
v_call: TRBV6-1
d_call: TRBD2
cdr3_aa: CASSPGLAGRETQYF
cdr3_nt: TGTGCCAGCAGTCCGGGACTAGCGGGGAGGGAGACCCAGTACTTC

clone_size: -
j_call: TRBJ2-1
v_call: TRBV7-2
d_call: -
cdr3_aa: CASSLERGVSYNEQFF
cdr3_nt: TGTGCCAGCAGCTTAGAACGCGGGGTCTCCTACAATGAGCAGTTCTTC

clone_size: -
j_call: TRBJ2-6
v_call: TRBV21-1
d_call: -
cdr3_aa: CASKGTLPTKTSGANVLTF
cdr3_nt: TGTGCCAGCAAAGGCACACTTCCCACTAAGACGTCTGGGGCCAACGTCCTGACTTTC

clone_size: once
j_call: TRBJ2-1
v_call: TRBV27
d_call: TRBD1
cdr3_aa: CASSFPDRGAYNEQFF
cdr3_nt: TGTGCCAGCAGTTTCCCGGACAGGGGAGCCTACAATGAGCAGTTCTTC

clone_size: once
j_call: TRBJ2-7
v_call: TRBV7-2
d_call: TRBD2
cdr3_aa: CASSTLSGGRIEQYF
cdr3_nt: TGTGCCAGCAGCACCTTGTCGGGGGGGAGGATCGAGCAGTACTTC

clone_size: few
j_call: TRBJ2-7
v_call: TRBV27
d_call: -
cdr3_aa: CASSFSGAYEQYF
cdr3_nt: TGTGCCAGCAGTTTCTCAGGGGCCTACGAGCAGTACTTC

clone_size: -
j_call: TRBJ2-5
v_call: TRBV6-1
d_call: TRBD2
cdr3_aa: CASRVAGGKKTQYF
cdr3_nt: TGTGCCAGCAGGGTAGCGGGGGGGAAAAAGACCCAGTACTTC

clone_size: -
j_call: TRBJ1-1
v_call: TRBV11-2
d_call: TRBD1
cdr3_aa: CASSPKTGAVNTEAFF
cdr3_nt: TGTGCCAGCAGCCCCAAGACAGGGGCGGTGAACACTGAAGCTTTCTTT

clone_size: -
j_call: TRBJ2-7
v_call: TRBV19
d_call: -
cdr3_aa: CASSIAGKSSYEQYF
cdr3_nt: TGTGCCAGTAGTATTGCGGGAAAGAGCTCCTACGAGCAGTACTTC

clone_size: -
j_call: TRBJ1-5
v_call: TRBV7-2
d_call: -
cdr3_aa: CASSLADSPNQPQHF
cdr3_nt: TGTGCCAGCAGCTTAGCGGACAGCCCGAATCAGCCCCAGCATTTT

clone_size: -
j_call: TRBJ2-7
v_call: TRBV11-3
d_call: -
cdr3_aa: CASSHGTYEQYF
cdr3_nt: TGTGCCAGCAGCCATGGGACTTACGAGCAGTACTTC